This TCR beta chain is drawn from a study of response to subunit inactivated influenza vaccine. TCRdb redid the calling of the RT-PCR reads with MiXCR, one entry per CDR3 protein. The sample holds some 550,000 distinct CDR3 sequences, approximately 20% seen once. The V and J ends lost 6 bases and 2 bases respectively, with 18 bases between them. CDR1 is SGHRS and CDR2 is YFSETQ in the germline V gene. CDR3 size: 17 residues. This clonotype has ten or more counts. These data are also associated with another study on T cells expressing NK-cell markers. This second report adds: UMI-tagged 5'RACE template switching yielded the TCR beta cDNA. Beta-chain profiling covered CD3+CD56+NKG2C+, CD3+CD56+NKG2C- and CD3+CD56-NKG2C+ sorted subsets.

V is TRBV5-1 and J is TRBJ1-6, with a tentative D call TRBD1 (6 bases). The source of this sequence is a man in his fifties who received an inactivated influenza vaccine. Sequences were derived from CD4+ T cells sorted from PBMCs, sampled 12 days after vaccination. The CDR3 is CASTQGDRFAYNSPLHF. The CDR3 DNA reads TGCGCCAGCACACAAGGAGACAGGTTCGCCTATAATTCACCCCTCCACTTT.